A single sample gave rise to the 23 T cell receptor beta chains below, sequenced in a study of cytomegalovirus exposure and HLA in healthy donors. The PCR had 60 Vbeta and 13 Jbeta primers. Method: immunoSEQ multiplex PCR; TCRdb's copy keeps in-frame clones and lacks some. The table records 150,000 to 180,000 clones, under 85% of them present only once. The sequenced sample was PBMCs. These TCRs come from a man aged 18 to 29 in good health and CMV-seronegative.

A remark on this clone: A far larger clone differs by one base, so this is likely a read error. The chain recombines TRBV5-6 with TRBJ2-7, with D possibly being TRBD1 (6 bases). Germline values: CDR1 SGHDT, CDR2 YYEEEE. V shed 2 bases and J shed 4 bases, with 19 bases lying between them. This CDR3 is 16 amino acids long. Written as DNA, the CDR3 is TGTGCCAGCAGCTTTCGGCTGTCGGGCAGGGGTTACGAGCAGTACGTC. Amino acids: CASSFRLSGRGYEQYV.

The chain joins TRBV28 to TRBJ1-6; D is uncertain. The V end was cut by 6 bases, the J end by 10 bases, with 16 bases between. The germline V gene encodes CDR1 MDHEN and CDR2 SYDVKM. The CDR3 runs to 14 residues. The CDR3 DNA sequence: TGTGCCAGCAGGGACGTGGGCTCGGGGTCACCCCTCCACTTT. The encoded protein is CASRDVGSGSPLHF.

V is TRBV27 and J is TRBJ1-4; 8 bases match TRBD1. Germline V lookup: CDR1 MNHEY, CDR2 SMNVEV (reference sequence). The CDR3 loop spans 15 amino acids. With 5 bases clipped from V and 8 bases from J, the junction kept 10 bases outside the gene matches. CDR3 residues: CASSKTGTGREKLFF. The CDR3 bases are TGTGCCAGCAGTAAAACCGGGACAGGCCGGGAAAAACTGTTTTTT.

This clone was seen a few times. V is TRBV4-2 and J is TRBJ2-5; tentatively, D is TRBD1 (5 bases). The CDR3 contains 15 residues. Germline CDR1 is LGHNA and CDR2 is YNFKEQ. V was shortened by 4 bases and J by 0 bases, with 12 bases between the two germline ends. The CDR3 DNA reads TGTGCCAGCAGCCCATTTACAGGAGACCAAGAGACCCAGTACTTC. Encoded protein: CASSPFTGDQETQYF.

V and J are TRBV2 and TRBJ2-7; 9 nucleotides line up with TRBD2. The CDR3 spans 15 residues. V shed 2 bases, J shed 0 bases, and the junction held 2 bases outside the gene matches. Germline V gene sequence: CDR1 SNHLY, CDR2 FYNNEI. CDR3 sequence reads: CASSELAGPSYEQYV. CDR3 nucleotide sequence: TGTGCCAGCAGTGAACTAGCGGGGCCCTCCTACGAGCAGTACGTC.

V gene TRBV30 combines with J gene TRBJ1-1; tentatively, D is TRBD1 (5 bases). V was clipped by 4 bases and J by 6 bases, with 21 bases between them. CDR1 and CDR2 from the germline V gene are GTSNPN and SVGIG (reference sequence). The CDR3 runs 15 residues. As DNA, the CDR3 is TGTGCCTGGAAACCGGGACCGGGGGTTGTGGCTGAAGCTTTCTTT. Amino acid sequence: CAWKPGPGVVAEAFF. Combining the CDR3 with reference TRBV30 and TRBJ1-1 gives the whole variable domain SQTIHQWPATLVQPVGSPLSLECTVEGTSNPNLYWYRQAAGRGLQLLFYSVGIGQISSEVPQNLSASRPQDRQFILSSKKLLLSDSGFYLCAWKPGPGVVAEAFFGQGTRLTVV.

V and J are TRBV28 and TRBJ1-1; D is possibly TRBD1 (5 bases). The CDR3 consists of 16 residues. Germline V gene sequence: CDR1 MDHEN, CDR2 SYDVKM. V was clipped by 4 bases and J by 1 base, with 16 bases between them. CDR3 sequence: CASSSPRLGGNTEAFF. The CDR3, as DNA: TGTGCCAGCAGTTCCCCCCGGCTGGGGGGGAACACTGAAGCTTTCTTT.

This clone appeared a single time. The chain combines TRBV7-9 with TRBJ1-5, with a weak D call TRBD1 (6 bases). Germline V lookup: CDR1 SEHNR, CDR2 FQNEAQ (reference sequence). V shed 3 bases and J shed 3 bases, with 12 bases lying between them. The CDR3 has 15 amino acids. The CDR3 protein is CASSLGYRDNQPQHF. CDR3 nucleotide sequence: TGTGCCAGCAGCTTGGGATACAGGGACAATCAGCCCCAGCATTTT. The full variable domain, with the rest looked up from reference TRBV7-9 and TRBJ1-5, is DTGVSQNPRHKITKRGQNVTFRCDPISEHNRLYWYRQTLGQGPEFLTYFQNEAQLEKSRLLSDRFSAERPKGSFSTLEIQRTEQGDSAMYLCASSLGYRDNQPQHFGDGTRLSIL.

This clone was found once. The chain combines TRBV9 with TRBJ2-3; 8 bases fit TRBD1. The CDR3 runs 15 residues. V shed 4 bases, J shed 4 bases, and the junction held 8 bases outside the gene matches. Germline V gene lookup returns CDR1 SGDLS and CDR2 YYNGEE. CDR3 DNA sequence: TGTGCCAGCAGCATGGGACAGGCCACGGCAGATACGCAGTATTTT. Its translation is CASSMGQATADTQYF.

The CDR3 DNA is TGTGCCAGCAGTCGAACAGGGACCTACGAGCAGTACTTC. Amino acid sequence: CASSRTGTYEQYF. The chain uses TRBV6-5 and TRBJ2-7, with D perhaps TRBD1 (6 bases). Germline CDR1 reads MNHEY; CDR2 reads SVGAGI. The V and J ends lost 5 bases and 2 bases respectively, with 10 bases between them. The CDR3 has 13 residues.

This CDR3 is CASLAPGQGMSEAFF. The CDR3 region has the DNA TGTGCCAGCTTGGCTCCGGGACAGGGTATGTCTGAAGCTTTCTTT. The rearrangement links TRBV18 to TRBJ1-1, with 9 nucleotides matching TRBD1. This CDR3 comprises 15 residues. The germline V gene has CDR1 KGHSH and CDR2 LQKENI. V lost 7 bases and J lost 6; bases outside the gene matches: 12.

This clone showed up just a few times. This rearrangement joins TRBV4-2 to TRBJ2-2; 7 nucleotides align to TRBD2. J gave up 3 bases and V 8 bases, and 9 bases lay outside the gene matches. Germline V gene sequence: CDR1 LGHNA, CDR2 YNFKEQ. This CDR3 is built from 15 residues. The CDR3: CASDRGGVDTGELFF. CDR3 in DNA: TGTGCCAGCGATCGTGGGGGGGTGGACACCGGGGAGCTGTTTTTT.

This chain links TRBV5-1 with TRBJ1-6, with TRBD1 matching over 9 bases. Germline-derived CDR1 and CDR2 are SGHRS and YFSETQ. The CDR3 contains 17 residues. Trimming removed 2 bases from V and 9 bases from J; junction bases left unmatched: 12. Here the CDR3 reads CASSFLPGQGTGSPLHF. CDR3 nucleotides: TGCGCCAGCAGCTTCCTCCCGGGACAGGGAACTGGTTCACCCCTCCACTTT.

This sequence joins TRBV21-1 and TRBJ1-4. TRBV21-1 is a pseudogene. CDR3 length: 13 amino acids. CDR3 bases: TGTGCCAGCAGCAAGGAGATTAATGAAAAACTGTTTTTT. It is translated as CASSKEINEKLFF.

This clone showed up just once. The chain recombines TRBV7-9 with TRBJ2-3; D uncertain. V lost 5 bases and J lost 2, with 11 bases in between. The germline V gene encodes CDR1 SEHNR and CDR2 FQNEAQ (reference sequence). This CDR3 is 14 amino acids long. CDR3 DNA: TGTGCCAGCAGCCCCCAGTGGCACACAGATACGCAGTATTTT. It codes for CASSPQWHTDTQYF. The full variable domain, completed using reference TRBV7-9 and TRBJ2-3, is DTGVSQNPRHKITKRGQNVTFRCDPISEHNRLYWYRQTLGQGPEFLTYFQNEAQLEKSRLLSDRFSAERPKGSFSTLEIQRTEQGDSAMYLCASSPQWHTDTQYFGPGTRLTVL.

V is TRBV28 and J is TRBJ2-1; no firm D call. Looked up from germline, CDR1 is MDHEN and CDR2 is SYDVKM. Trimming removed 5 bases at V and 8 bases at J, with 10 bases between. The CDR3 has 12 amino acids. CDR3 sequence reads: CASSPVRDEQFF. As DNA, the CDR3 is TGTGCCAGCAGTCCGGTTAGAGATGAGCAGTTCTTC.

The chain has TRBV7-2 and TRBJ2-7; 9 nucleotides match TRBD2. This CDR3 region has 16 residues. Germline lookup yields CDR1 SGHTA and CDR2 FQGNSA. Germline trimming cut 1 base from V and 3 bases from J; bases unmatched to any gene: 7. CDR3 loop: CASSLGYGLASYEQYV. CDR3 bases: TGTGCCAGCAGCTTAGGCTACGGACTAGCGAGCTACGAGCAGTACGTC.

This clone was detected once. This sequence joins TRBV7-2 and TRBJ2-5; 12 bases match TRBD2. CDR1 SGHTA and CDR2 FQGNSA come from the germline V gene. The CDR3 length is 18 residues. Unmatched junction bases numbered 12, after V lost 2 bases and J lost 5 bases. For the CDR3, the DNA is TGTGCCAGCAGCTTATACTCGACTAGCGGGGGTGTCAGGGAGACCCAGTACTTC. Its translation: CASSLYSTSGGVRETQYF.

This clone was found a few times. V is TRBV6-1 and J is TRBJ1-5; 12 nucleotides match TRBD1. Germline CDR1 is MNHNS and CDR2 is SASEGT. This CDR3 is built from 17 residues. V lost 4 bases to trimming and J lost 6 bases; unmatched junction nucleotides: 10. CDR3 bases: TGTGCCAGCAGTGTATCCCCCGGGACAGGGGGCGGTCAGCCCCAGCATTTT. The encoded protein is CASSVSPGTGGGQPQHF.

The rearrangement uses TRBV5-5 and TRBJ2-7, with a weak D call TRBD2 (6 bases). Trimming shortened V by 0 bases and J by 4 bases, and 17 bases separated the two germline ends. CDR3 size: 16 residues. The germline CDR1 and CDR2 sequences are SGHKS and YYEKEE (reference sequence). The CDR3 here is CASSLGFQEEGYEQYF. CDR3 DNA: TGTGCCAGCAGCTTGGGGTTCCAGGAGGAGGGGTACGAGCAGTACTTC.

This clone was picked up a small number of times. DNA of the CDR3: TGTGCCAGCAGTTCTCTAGCGGGGGGCACAGATACGCAGTATTTT. Translated: CASSSLAGGTDTQYF. This sequence joins TRBV28 and TRBJ2-3; TRBD2 aligns across 10 bases. The V and J ends lost 4 bases and 1 base, in that order; junction bases with no gene match: 2. This CDR3 has 15 amino acids. Per the germline V gene, CDR1 is MDHEN and CDR2 is SYDVKM.

The chain is built from TRBV5-1 and TRBJ2-1; D perhaps matches TRBD2 (6 bases). Germline assignment: CDR1 SGHRS and CDR2 YFSETQ. The CDR3 contains 18 residues. V dropped 0 bases and J dropped 5 bases, with 21 bases sitting between them. This CDR3 is CASSLEGLAGPLDNEQFF. In DNA form, the CDR3 reads TGCGCCAGCAGCTTGGAGGGCTTGGCGGGACCCTTGGACAATGAGCAGTTCTTC. The variable domain in full, with the rest retrieved from reference TRBV5-1 and TRBJ2-1, is KAGVTQTPRYLIKTRGQQVTLSCSPISGHRSVSWYQQTPGQGLQFLFEYFSETQRNKGNFPGRFSGRQFSNSRSEMNVSTLELGDSALYLCASSLEGLAGPLDNEQFFGPGTRLTVL.

This clone was seen repeatedly, ten times or more. V gene TRBV6-1 combines with J gene TRBJ1-6; unclear D gene. Germline V gene data show CDR1 as MNHNS and CDR2 as SASEGT. The V and J ends lost 6 bases and 6 bases respectively, with 3 bases between them. The CDR3 is made up of 11 amino acids. The CDR3, as DNA: TGTGCCAGCAGCTCTAATTCACCCCTCCACTTT. It yields the protein CASSSNSPLHF.